These T cell receptor beta chains were read from a single sample in a study of blood T cell repertoires in COVID-19. TCRdb's table, derived via immunoSEQ multiplex PCR, lists solely in-frame clones and lacks some. Among roughly 180,000 clones listed, 70% to 90% were seen once. Sequencing was performed on peripheral blood. These receptor sequences come from a woman in her forties or fifties with COVID-19, enrolled during active disease. The CDR3 runs from the conserved cysteine through the conserved F or W. The D gene is left open where the match is weak. Some rows have no size entry. The others give once, few or many, or a class for an expanded clone.

>TRBJ1-2|.|.|TRBV6-5
TGTGCCAGCAGTATTTCCGCAGGGCTATGGGATGGCTACACCTTC
CASSISAGLWDGYTF
>TRBJ1-6|.|.|TRBV5-1
TGCGCCAGCAGCTTGGGTTCTCAGGGTAGGTCACCCCTCCACTTT
CASSLGSQGRSPLHF
>TRBJ2-1|once|.|TRBV12-5
TGTGCTAGTGTTAGGGGTTTCGACAATGAGCAGTTCTTC
CASVRGFDNEQFF
>TRBJ2-2|.|.|TRBV28
TGTGCCAGCAGTCCCCTCGCCGGGTCCGGGGAGCTGTTTTTT
CASSPLAGSGELFF
>TRBJ2-2|.|.|TRBV18
TGTGCCAGCTCCGGGACTGCTAACACCGGGGAGCTGTTTTTT
CASSGTANTGELFF
>TRBJ2-2|.|.|TRBV28
TGTGCCAGCAGGGGGCCGATCGGGGAGCTGTTTTTT
CASRGPIGELFF
>TRBJ2-7|many|TRBD2|TRBV6-2/TRBV6-3
TGTGCCAGCAGTACCACTTCGCGGGGGTTGAATGTTGACGAGCAGTACTTC
CASSTTSRGLNVDEQYF
>TRBJ2-5|.|TRBD2|TRBV19
TGTGCCAGTAGTCCCCAGGGAGGGGACCAAGAGACCCAGTACTTC
CASSPQGGDQETQYF
>TRBJ2-5|.|TRBD1|TRBV7-9
TGTGCCAGCAGCCGTGGGACAGGGCAAGAGACCCAGTACTTC
CASSRGTGQETQYF
>TRBJ2-7|.|TRBD1|TRBV5-1
TGCGCCAGCAGCTCCTCTGGACAGGTCTCCTACGAGCAGTACTTC
CASSSSGQVSYEQYF
>TRBJ2-1|.|TRBD1|TRBV19
TGTGCCAGTAGGGGACAGGGGGGAGGCAATGAGCAGTTCTTC
CASRGQGGGNEQFF
>TRBJ2-3|once|TRBD2|TRBV5-4
TGTGCCAGCAGCTATAGCGGGGGGGCCGCAGATACGCAGTATTTT
CASSYSGGAADTQYF
>TRBJ1-1|once|TRBD1|TRBV5-1
TGCGCCAGCAGCTTCGGGACAGTGAACACTGAAGCTTTCTTT
CASSFGTVNTEAFF
>TRBJ2-3|.|TRBD2|TRBV28
TGTGCCAGCAGAGATACTAGCGGGGGGCCCAGAGATACGCAGTATTTT
CASRDTSGGPRDTQYF
>TRBJ1-6|once|TRBD1|TRBV7-9
TGTGCCAGCAGCTCCAGGGGGATCGGCCGATCACCCCTCCACTTT
CASSSRGIGRSPLHF
>TRBJ2-3|.|.|TRBV5-6
TGTGCCAGCAGCTTGCAGGGTGCGGATACGCAGTATTTT
CASSLQGADTQYF
>TRBJ1-2|.|.|TRBV6-2/TRBV6-3
TGTGCCAGCAGTCAACCCGACAGGTTTTATGGCTACACCTTC
CASSQPDRFYGYTF
>TRBJ2-1|.|TRBD2|TRBV13
TGTGCCAGCAGCGCGGGGCGGGGGGGCCCAGATGAGCAGTTCTTC
CASSAGRGGPDEQFF
>TRBJ2-1|once|.|TRBV4-3
TGCGCCAGCAGCCAAGATAGGGGGTCCTACAATGAGCAGTTCTTC
CASSQDRGSYNEQFF
>TRBJ1-4|few|TRBD1|TRBV19
TGTGCCAGCACCGGGACAGAAAATGAAAAACTGTTTTTT
CASTGTENEKLFF
>TRBJ2-1|.|.|TRBV11-2
TGTGCCAGCAGCTTATTAGGGGCTAGCTCCTACAATGAGCAGTTCTTC
CASSLLGASSYNEQFF
>TRBJ2-3|.|TRBD2|TRBV3-1/TRBV3-2
TGTGCCAGCAGCTCCCATCAAGCGGGGGGGGGAGATACGCAGTATTTT
CASSSHQAGGGDTQYF
>TRBJ1-2|.|.|TRBV10-3
TGTGCCATCAGTGAGAACGGGGACTATGGCTACACCTTC
CAISENGDYGYTF
>TRBJ2-7|once|.|TRBV10-3
TGTGCCATCAGTGAGATTGAGGGACTCGAGCAGTACTTC
CAISEIEGLEQYF
>TRBJ2-1|.|.|TRBV7-2
TGTGCCAGCAGTTCGAGTAGGGACAACAATGAGCAGTTCTTC
CASSSSRDNNEQFF
>TRBJ2-3|.|TRBD2|TRBV11-2
TGTGCCAGCAGCCCTAGCGGAATGAGCACAGATACGCAGTATTTT
CASSPSGMSTDTQYF
>TRBJ1-1|.|TRBD1|TRBV4-3
TGCGCCAGCAGCCAGGCCGGGACAGGGTTGGCTGAAGCTTTCTTT
CASSQAGTGLAEAFF
>TRBJ1-5|.|.|TRBV2
TGTGCCAGCAGTGCGCAGGGAAACAATCAGCCCCAGCATTTT
CASSAQGNNQPQHF
>TRBJ2-1|.|.|TRBV12-3/TRBV12-4
TGTGCCAGCAGACTCCGGGATCAGCAGTTCTTC
CASRLRDQQFF
>TRBJ1-4|few|TRBD1|TRBV4-2
TGTGCCAGCAGCCAGGACCGACAGGGGACTGGGGAAAAACTGTTTTTT
CASSQDRQGTGEKLFF
>TRBJ1-4|.|.|TRBV10-1
TGCGCCAGCAGTCGCTCAGACAGATCGGAAGGGACTAATGAAAAACTGTTTTTT
CASSRSDRSEGTNEKLFF
>TRBJ1-6|.|.|TRBV5-6
TGTGCCAGCAGCTTGAAGGAGGGCTCAGGTTCACCCCTCCACTTT
CASSLKEGSGSPLHF
>TRBJ2-5|.|TRBD2|TRBV7-3
TGTGCCAGCAGCTCTCGGACTAGCCCAGAGACCCAGTACTTC
CASSSRTSPETQYF
>TRBJ1-2|.|TRBD1|TRBV28
TGTGCCAGCAGTCCCCCATGGGACAGGGAGTATGGCTACACCTTC
CASSPPWDREYGYTF
>TRBJ1-5|.|TRBD1|TRBV6-1
TGTGCCAGCAGTGAGAGACTACAGGGGAGCAATCAGCCCCAGCATTTT
CASSERLQGSNQPQHF
>TRBJ1-4|once|.|TRBV19
TGTGCCAGTAGTCTATTACTGAGCGGTAATGAAAAACTGTTTTTT
CASSLLLSGNEKLFF
>TRBJ1-5|.|TRBD1|TRBV28
TGTGCCAGCAGTCCGACAGGGATCGTTCAGCCCCAGCATTTT
CASSPTGIVQPQHF
>TRBJ1-1|.|.|TRBV5-1
TGCGCCAGCAGATTCCGGATAGACAGCGAAGCTTTCTTT
CASRFRIDSEAFF
>TRBJ1-5|once|TRBD1|TRBV10-3
TGTGCCACCACGGACAGGACCTCCAATCAGCCCCAGCATTTT
CATTDRTSNQPQHF
>TRBJ1-6|.|.|TRBV19
TGTGCCAGTAGTATGTACAGAGTGACGGCAGCTGACAATTCACCCCTCCACTTT
CASSMYRVTAADNSPLHF
>TRBJ2-7|.|TRBD2|TRBV7-2
TGTGCCAGCAGCACGCAACTAGCGGGGGGGGATGAGCAGTACTTC
CASSTQLAGGDEQYF
>TRBJ2-7|.|TRBD2|TRBV18
TGTGCCAGCTCACCCCCGGTGGGCGGGGGGGTTTCCTACGAGCAGTACTTC
CASSPPVGGGVSYEQYF
>TRBJ2-7|.|TRBD1|TRBV11-2
TGTGCCAGCAGCCCAGGGACAGGGGGCTACGAGCAGTACTTC
CASSPGTGGYEQYF
>TRBJ2-7|once|.|TRBV19
TGTGCCAGTAGTACAAGACAGTATACCTCAACCTACGAGCAGTACTTC
CASSTRQYTSTYEQYF
>TRBJ2-3|.|TRBD2|TRBV7-3
TGTGCCAGCAGCCCCTTCGCGGGGGGCGGCACAGATACGCAGTATTTT
CASSPFAGGGTDTQYF
>TRBJ2-5|.|TRBD1|TRBV4-2
TGTGCCAGCAGCCCAGGGACAGAAGAGACCCAGTACTTC
CASSPGTEETQYF